This T cell receptor beta chain was identified in a study of blood T cell repertoires in COVID-19 (TCRdb year 2020). At the level of the whole study: Samples from collaborators originated in the United States, Italy and Spain and spanned both the acute and convalescent phases of COVID-19. The prospective study material was composed of cDNA or gDNA derived from T cells, B-cell-depleted T cells, or PBMCs. Deeply sampled blood TCRbeta repertoires from subjects exposed to, actively infected with, or recovered from COVID-19 were included in the dataset. The repertoires were made available in a free public database intended to serve as a resource for research on the immune response to SARS-CoV-2. The samples were drawn from the first 160 participants of the ongoing ImmuneRACE study and from about 1,200 subjects provided by 6 global collaborators. A de-identified subject ID, COVID-19 status, age in years and sex were almost always included in the sample metadata. Where available, HLA class I and class II types were obtained from metadata supplied by the sample provider rather than from assay-based typing. General conclusions and limits of the study: The quantity of clinical and demographic metadata differed by source and by participant and was supplied without curation.

The germline V gene (reference sequence) gives CDR1 as MNHEY and CDR2 as SMNVEV. V is cut by 0 bases and J by 1 base, and the space between the germline ends is 6 bases. The CDR3 goes from the cysteine to the phenylalanine over 14 residues. CDR3 DNA only is kept here, 42 bases in frame from base 1. The immunoSEQ Assay, a bias-controlled multiplex PCR, was used to amplify TCRbeta CDR3 regions from genomic DNA. The authors' analysis ran thus. Within the assay, amplification of reference gene primers was used to estimate how many nucleated cells each sample contained. Sequence reads were collapsed and filtered to measure the absolute abundance of every unique TCRbeta CDR3 rearrangement. For each sample, productive Simpson clonality was calculated by taking the square root of Simpson's diversity index across productive rearrangements. This is the immuneACCESS table as TCRdb keeps it, with only in-frame sequences that have V and J called. A part of the clones is gone; compared with another copy, unresolved V genes explain less than half, and the rest is unexplained. V, J and clone size are taken as reported in that table, and D and trimming were inferred from the DNA itself. The sample table records over 55,000 clones; about 80% of these occur just once. In total, the top ten clones hold 35% to 45% of the sample.

Whole blood was collected in K2EDTA tubes by collaborating institutions according to the institutions' own protocols. For TCRbeta analysis, collaborators shipped samples as frozen whole blood, isolated PBMCs, or DNA extracted from either of those sample types. This clone was observed a few times. It lacks a known antigen. Base qualities were left out, and no much larger clone turns up one base away. The sequenced sample was peripheral blood. The chain is encoded by TRBV27 joined to TRBJ1-1, with a tentative D gene TRBD1 over 6 matching bases. The TCR sequence derives from a woman in her sixties or seventies with acute or convalescent COVID-19. The CDR3 is CASSLSGGNTEAFF. The bases are TGTGCCAGCAGTTTATCAGGGGGGAACACTGAAGCTTTCTTT.